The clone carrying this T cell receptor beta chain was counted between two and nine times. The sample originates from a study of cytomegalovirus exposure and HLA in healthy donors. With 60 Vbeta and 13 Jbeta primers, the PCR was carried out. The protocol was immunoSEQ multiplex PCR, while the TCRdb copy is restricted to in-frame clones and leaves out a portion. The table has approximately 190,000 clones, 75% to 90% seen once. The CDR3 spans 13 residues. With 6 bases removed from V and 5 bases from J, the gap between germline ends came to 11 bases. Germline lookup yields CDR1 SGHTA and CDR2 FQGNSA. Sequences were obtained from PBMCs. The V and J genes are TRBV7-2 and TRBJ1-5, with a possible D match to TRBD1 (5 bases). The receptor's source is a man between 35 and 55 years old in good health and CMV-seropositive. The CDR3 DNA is TGTGCCAGCAGTTTTGGGGGGGATCAGCCCCAGCATTTT. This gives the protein CASSFGGDQPQHF. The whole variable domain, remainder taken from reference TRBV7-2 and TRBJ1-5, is GAGVSQSPSNKVTEKGKDVELRCDPISGHTALYWYRQSLGQGLEFLIYFQGNSAPDKSGLPSDRFSAERTGGSVSTLTIQRTQQEDSAVYLCASSFGGDQPQHFGDGTRLSIL.